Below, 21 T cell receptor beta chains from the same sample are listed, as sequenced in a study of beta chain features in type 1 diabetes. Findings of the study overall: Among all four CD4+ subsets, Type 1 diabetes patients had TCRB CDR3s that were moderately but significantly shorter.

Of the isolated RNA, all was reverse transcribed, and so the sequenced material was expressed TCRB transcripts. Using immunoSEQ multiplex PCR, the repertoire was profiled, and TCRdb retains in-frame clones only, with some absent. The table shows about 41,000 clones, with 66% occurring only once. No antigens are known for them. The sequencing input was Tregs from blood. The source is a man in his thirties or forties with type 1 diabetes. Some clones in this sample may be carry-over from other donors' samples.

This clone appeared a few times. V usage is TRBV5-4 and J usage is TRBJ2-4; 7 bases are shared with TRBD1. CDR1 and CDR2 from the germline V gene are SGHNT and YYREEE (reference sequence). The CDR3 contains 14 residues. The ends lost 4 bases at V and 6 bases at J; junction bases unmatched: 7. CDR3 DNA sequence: TGTGCCAGCAGCCGGCAGGGGGTAGTAAACATTCAGTACTTC. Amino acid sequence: CASSRQGVVNIQYF.

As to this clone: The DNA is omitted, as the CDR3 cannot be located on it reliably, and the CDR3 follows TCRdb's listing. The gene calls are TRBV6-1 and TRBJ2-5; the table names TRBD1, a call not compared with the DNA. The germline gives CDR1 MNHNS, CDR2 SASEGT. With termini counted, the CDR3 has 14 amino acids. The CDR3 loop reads CASILDRILGTQYF.

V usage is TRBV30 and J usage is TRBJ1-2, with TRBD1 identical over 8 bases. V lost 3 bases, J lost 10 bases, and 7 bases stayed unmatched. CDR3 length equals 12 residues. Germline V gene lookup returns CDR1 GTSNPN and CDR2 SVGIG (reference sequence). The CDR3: CAWSGTGRNYTF. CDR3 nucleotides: TGTGCCTGGAGCGGGACAGGCCGAAACTACACCTTC.

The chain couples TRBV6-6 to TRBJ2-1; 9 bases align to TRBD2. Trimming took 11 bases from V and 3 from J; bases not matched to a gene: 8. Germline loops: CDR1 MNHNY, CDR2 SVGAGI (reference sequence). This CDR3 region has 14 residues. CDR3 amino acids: CAAGGTPLYNEQFF. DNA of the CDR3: TGTGCCGCGGGGGGGACACCTCTCTACAATGAGCAGTTCTTC.

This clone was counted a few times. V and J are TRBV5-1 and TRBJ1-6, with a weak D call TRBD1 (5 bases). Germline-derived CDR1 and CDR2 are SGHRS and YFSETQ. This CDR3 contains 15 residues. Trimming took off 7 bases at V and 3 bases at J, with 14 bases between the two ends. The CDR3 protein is CASATLDSYNSPLHF. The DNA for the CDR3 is TGCGCCAGCGCTACCCTTGACAGCTATAATTCACCCCTCCACTTT. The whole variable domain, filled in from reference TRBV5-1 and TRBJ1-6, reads KAGVTQTPRYLIKTRGQQVTLSCSPISGHRSVSWYQQTPGQGLQFLFEYFSETQRNKGNFPGRFSGRQFSNSRSEMNVSTLELGDSALYLCASATLDSYNSPLHFGNGTRLTVT.

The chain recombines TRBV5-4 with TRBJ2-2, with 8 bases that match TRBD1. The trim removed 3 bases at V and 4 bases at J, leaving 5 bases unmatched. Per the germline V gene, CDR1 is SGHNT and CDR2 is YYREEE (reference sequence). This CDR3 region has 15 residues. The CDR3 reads CASSSDRGGTGELFF. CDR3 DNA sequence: TGTGCCAGCAGCTCCGACAGGGGCGGCACCGGGGAGCTGTTTTTT.

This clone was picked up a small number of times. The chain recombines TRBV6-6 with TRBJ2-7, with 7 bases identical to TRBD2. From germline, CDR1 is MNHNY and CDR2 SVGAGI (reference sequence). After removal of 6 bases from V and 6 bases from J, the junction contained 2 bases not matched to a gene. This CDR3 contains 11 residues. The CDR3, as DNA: TGTGCCAGCAGAGGGGAGGGCGAGCAGTACTTC. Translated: CASRGEGEQYF.

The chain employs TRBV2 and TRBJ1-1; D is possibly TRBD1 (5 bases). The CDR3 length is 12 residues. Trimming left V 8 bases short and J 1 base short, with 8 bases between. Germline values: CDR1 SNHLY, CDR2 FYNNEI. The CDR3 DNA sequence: TGTGCCAGCGCGGGGCCGAACACTGAAGCTTTCTTT. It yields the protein CASAGPNTEAFF.

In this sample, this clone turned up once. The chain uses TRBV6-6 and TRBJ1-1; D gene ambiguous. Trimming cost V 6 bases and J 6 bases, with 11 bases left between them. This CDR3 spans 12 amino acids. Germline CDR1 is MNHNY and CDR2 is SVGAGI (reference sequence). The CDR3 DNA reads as TGTGCCAGCAGCCTTTGGCGGGCTGAAGCTTTCTTT. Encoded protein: CASSLWRAEAFF.

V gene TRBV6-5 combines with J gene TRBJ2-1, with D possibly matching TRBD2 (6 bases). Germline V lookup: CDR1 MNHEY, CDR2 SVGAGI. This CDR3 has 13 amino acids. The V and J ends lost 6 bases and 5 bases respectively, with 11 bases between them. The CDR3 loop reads CASRGGINNEQFF. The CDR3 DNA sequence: TGTGCCAGCAGGGGGGGAATAAACAATGAGCAGTTCTTC.

In nucleotides, the CDR3 is TGTGCCAGCAGCCCGCGGATGGACAGGGGACGGGCGAATGAGCAGTTCTTC. Residues: CASSPRMDRGRANEQFF. The chain employs TRBV5-5 and TRBJ2-1, with 9 bases lining up with TRBD1. V shed 4 bases, J shed 7 bases, and the junction held 15 bases outside the gene matches. The CDR3 has 17 residues. Germline CDR1 is SGHKS and CDR2 is YYEKEE (reference sequence). Filled out from reference TRBV5-5 and TRBJ2-1, the complete variable domain reads DAGVTQSPTHLIKTRGQQVTLRCSPISGHKSVSWYQQVLGQGPQFIFQYYEKEERGRGNFPDRFSARQFPNYSSELNVNALLLGDSALYLCASSPRMDRGRANEQFFGPGTRLTVL.

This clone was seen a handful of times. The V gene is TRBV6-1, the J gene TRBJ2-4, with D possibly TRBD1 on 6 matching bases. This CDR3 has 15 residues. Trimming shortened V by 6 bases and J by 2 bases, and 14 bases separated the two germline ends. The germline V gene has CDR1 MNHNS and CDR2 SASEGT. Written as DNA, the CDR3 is TGTGCCAGCAGGCCACAGGGATGGACCAAAAACATTCAGTACTTC. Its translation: CASRPQGWTKNIQYF.

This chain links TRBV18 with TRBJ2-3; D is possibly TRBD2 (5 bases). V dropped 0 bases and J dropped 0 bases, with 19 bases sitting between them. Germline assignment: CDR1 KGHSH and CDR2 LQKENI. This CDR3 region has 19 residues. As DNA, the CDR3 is TGTGCCAGCTCACCACCTGGCTCGTCTAGCAGACTTAGCACAGATACGCAGTATTTT. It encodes CASSPPGSSSRLSTDTQYF.

CDR3: CAWRKASGSNEQFF. CDR3 bases: TGTGCCTGGCGAAAGGCTAGCGGTTCCAATGAGCAGTTCTTC. The J gene is TRBJ2-1, the V gene TRBV30, with 7 bases that match TRBD2. CDR1 and CDR2 from the germline V gene are GTSNPN and SVGIG (reference sequence). Unmatched junction bases numbered 10, after V lost 5 bases and J lost 6 bases. This CDR3 contains 14 residues.

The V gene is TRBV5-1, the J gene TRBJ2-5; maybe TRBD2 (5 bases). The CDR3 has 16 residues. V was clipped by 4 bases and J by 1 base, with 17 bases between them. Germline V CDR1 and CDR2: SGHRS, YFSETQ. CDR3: CASSPTTGFVQETQYF. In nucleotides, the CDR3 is TGCGCCAGCAGCCCTACCACGGGATTTGTCCAAGAGACCCAGTACTTC.

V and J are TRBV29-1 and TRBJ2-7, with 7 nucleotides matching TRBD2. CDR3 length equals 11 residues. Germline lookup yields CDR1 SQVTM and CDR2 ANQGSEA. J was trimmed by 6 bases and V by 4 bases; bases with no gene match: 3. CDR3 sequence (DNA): TGCAGCGTTGGGGGGAGGGGCGAGCAGTACTTC. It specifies CSVGGRGEQYF.

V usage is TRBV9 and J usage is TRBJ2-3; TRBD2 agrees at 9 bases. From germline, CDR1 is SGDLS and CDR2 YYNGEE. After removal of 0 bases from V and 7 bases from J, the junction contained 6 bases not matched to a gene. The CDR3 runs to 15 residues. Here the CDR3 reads CASSVGGGGVYTQYF. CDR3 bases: TGTGCCAGCAGCGTAGGTGGCGGGGGGGTATATACGCAGTATTTT.

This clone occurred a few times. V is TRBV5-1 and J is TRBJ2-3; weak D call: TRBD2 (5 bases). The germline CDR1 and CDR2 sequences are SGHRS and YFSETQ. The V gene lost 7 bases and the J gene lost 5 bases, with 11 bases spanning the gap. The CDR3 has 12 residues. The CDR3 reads CASGSEGDTQYF. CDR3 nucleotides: TGCGCCAGCGGGTCCGAGGGAGATACGCAGTATTTT.

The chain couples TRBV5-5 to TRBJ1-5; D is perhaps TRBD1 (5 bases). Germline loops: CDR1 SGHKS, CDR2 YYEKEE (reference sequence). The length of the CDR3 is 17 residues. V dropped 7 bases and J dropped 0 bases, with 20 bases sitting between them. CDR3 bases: TGTGCCAGCGCCCGGGGGAGGCCGGACTATAGCAATCAGCCCCAGCATTTT. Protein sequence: CASARGRPDYSNQPQHF.

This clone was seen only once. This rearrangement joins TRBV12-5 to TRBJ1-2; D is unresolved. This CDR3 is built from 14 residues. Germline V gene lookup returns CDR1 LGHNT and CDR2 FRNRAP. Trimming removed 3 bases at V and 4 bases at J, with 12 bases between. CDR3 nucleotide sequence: TGTGCTAGTGGTTTAGAACCAGGCGTCTATGGCTACACCTTC. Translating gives CASGLEPGVYGYTF. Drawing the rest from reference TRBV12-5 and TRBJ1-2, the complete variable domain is DARVTQTPRHKVTEMGQEVTMRCQPILGHNTVFWYRQTMMQGLELLAYFRNRAPLDDSGMPKDRFSAEMPDATLATLKIQPSEPRDSAVYFCASGLEPGVYGYTFGSGTRLTVV.

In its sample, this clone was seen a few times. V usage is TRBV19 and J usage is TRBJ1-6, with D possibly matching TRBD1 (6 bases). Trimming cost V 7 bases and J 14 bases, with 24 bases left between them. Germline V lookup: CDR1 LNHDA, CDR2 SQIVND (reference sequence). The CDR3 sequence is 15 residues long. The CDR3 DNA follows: TGTGCCAGTACCTCAGGGGCCGGTCCGGATATCACCCTCCACTTT. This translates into CASTSGAGPDITLHF. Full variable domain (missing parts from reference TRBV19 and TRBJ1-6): DGGITQSPKYLFRKEGQNVTLSCEQNLNHDAMYWYRQDPGQGLRLIYYSQIVNDFQKGDIAEGYSVSREKKESFPLTVTSAQKNPTAFYLCASTSGAGPDITLHFGNGTRLTVT.